This is a list of T cell receptor beta chains from one sample in a study of blood T cell repertoires in COVID-19. TCRdb's copy holds only in-frame clones and misses some; the assay was immunoSEQ multiplex PCR. Among some 250,000 clones listed, around 86% were seen once. The specimen was peripheral blood. The receptors shown here come from a man aged 30 to 45 who had recovered from COVID-19. The CDR3 runs from the conserved cysteine through the conserved F or W. Fields, in order: D gene, V gene, J gene, clone size, CDR3 protein, CDR3 DNA. A D gene is named only where the DNA matches it firmly. Size tells how often a clone was seen (once, few, many) or the class of an expanded clone, and some rows leave it out.

D: .
V: TRBV9
J: TRBJ1-1
size: .
CDR3: CASRGAQGLSLMNTEAFF
DNA: TGTGCCAGCAGAGGGGCTCAGGGGCTCTCCCTAATGAACACTGAAGCTTTCTTT

D: TRBD1
V: TRBV10-3
J: TRBJ2-2
size: once
CDR3: CAISELEGATGELFF
DNA: TGTGCCATCAGTGAACTCGAGGGGGCCACCGGGGAGCTGTTTTTT

D: .
V: TRBV13
J: TRBJ2-7
size: .
CDR3: CASKMGRTPNEQYF
DNA: TGTGCCAGCAAGATGGGGAGAACCCCCAACGAGCAGTACTTC

D: .
V: TRBV2
J: TRBJ1-6
size: .
CDR3: CASNRGNSPLHF
DNA: TGTGCCAGCAACCGGGGAAATTCACCCCTCCACTTT

D: .
V: TRBV18
J: TRBJ2-5
size: .
CDR3: CASSPNSPSQETQYF
DNA: TGTGCCAGCTCACCAAATAGCCCAAGTCAAGAGACCCAGTACTTC

D: TRBD1
V: TRBV4-2
J: TRBJ2-3
size: .
CDR3: CASSRSGGEDTQYF
DNA: TGTGCCAGCAGCCGATCAGGGGGCGAAGATACGCAGTATTTT

D: TRBD2
V: TRBV7-6
J: TRBJ2-7
size: .
CDR3: CASSLTLAATYEQYF
DNA: TGTGCCAGCAGCTTAACACTAGCGGCGACCTACGAGCAGTACTTC

D: .
V: TRBV7-6
J: TRBJ2-5
size: .
CDR3: CASSLASGGGPQETQYF
DNA: TGTGCCAGCAGCTTAGCCAGTGGGGGCGGTCCACAAGAGACCCAGTACTTC

D: TRBD2
V: TRBV18
J: TRBJ2-1
size: .
CDR3: CASSPYERGVYNEQFF
DNA: TGTGCCAGCTCACCATATGAACGGGGGGTTTACAATGAGCAGTTCTTC

D: .
V: TRBV7-9
J: TRBJ2-2
size: .
CDR3: CASSPGTGELFF
DNA: TGTGCCAGCAGCCCCGGCACCGGGGAGCTGTTTTTT

D: .
V: TRBV5-4
J: TRBJ2-3
size: .
CDR3: CASRPLGGADTQYF
DNA: TGTGCCAGCAGACCCTTAGGGGGGGCAGATACGCAGTATTTT

D: .
V: TRBV30
J: TRBJ2-3
size: .
CDR3: CAWRLRIATDTQYF
DNA: TGTGCCTGGAGATTGCGGATAGCTACAGATACGCAGTATTTT

D: TRBD1
V: TRBV18
J: TRBJ1-2
size: .
CDR3: CASSPARQGNYGYTF
DNA: TGTGCCAGCTCACCAGCTAGACAGGGTAACTATGGCTACACCTTC

D: TRBD1
V: TRBV6-1
J: TRBJ2-3
size: once
CDR3: CASSEAFNRGFTDTQYF
DNA: TGTGCCAGCAGTGAAGCTTTTAACAGGGGGTTCACAGATACGCAGTATTTT

D: .
V: TRBV4-3
J: TRBJ1-1
size: few
CDR3: CASSQVSGMAFF
DNA: TGCGCCAGCAGCCAAGTTTCAGGGATGGCTTTCTTT

D: .
V: TRBV7-6
J: TRBJ1-5
size: .
CDR3: CASSLQSGLNQPQHF
DNA: TGTGCCAGCAGCTTACAGTCAGGCCTCAATCAGCCCCAGCATTTT

D: TRBD1
V: TRBV6-5
J: TRBJ1-2
size: once
CDR3: CASSYQGQRGDYGYTF
DNA: TGTGCCAGCAGTTACCAGGGACAGCGGGGGGACTATGGCTACACCTTC

D: .
V: TRBV6-5
J: TRBJ2-7
size: .
CDR3: CASRLTITYEQYF
DNA: TGTGCCAGCAGGTTGACTATTACCTACGAGCAGTACTTC

D: .
V: TRBV5-6
J: TRBJ2-1
size: .
CDR3: CASSLVVSGRYNEQFF
DNA: TGTGCCAGCAGCTTGGTAGTTTCAGGCCGCTACAATGAGCAGTTCTTC

D: TRBD1
V: TRBV25-1
J: TRBJ1-6
size: few
CDR3: CASSETGGLGSPLHF
DNA: TGTGCCAGCAGTGAGACAGGGGGCTTGGGTTCACCCCTCCACTTT

D: .
V: TRBV5-8
J: TRBJ2-1
size: .
CDR3: CASSPQVAGRNEQFF
DNA: TGTGCCAGCAGCCCCCAGGTTGCAGGGAGGAATGAGCAGTTCTTC

D: .
V: TRBV16
J: TRBJ1-1
size: .
CDR3: CASSPDRTALMAEAFF
DNA: TGTGCCAGCAGCCCCGACCGGACAGCCCTGATGGCTGAAGCTTTCTTT

D: .
V: TRBV24-1
J: TRBJ2-4
size: .
CDR3: CATSTAGEGDIQYF
DNA: TGTGCCACCAGCACGGCCGGCGAGGGGGACATTCAGTACTTC

D: TRBD1
V: TRBV5-1
J: TRBJ1-1
size: .
CDR3: CASSVKTGDLNTEAFF
DNA: TGCGCCAGCAGCGTAAAGACAGGGGACTTGAACACTGAAGCTTTCTTT

D: TRBD1
V: TRBV14
J: TRBJ1-1
size: .
CDR3: CASSRDSEAFF
DNA: TGTGCCAGCAGCCGGGACAGTGAAGCTTTCTTT

D: TRBD2
V: TRBV6-5
J: TRBJ2-3
size: .
CDR3: CASSRGGTDTQYF
DNA: TGTGCCAGCAGTCGGGGGGGCACAGATACGCAGTATTTT